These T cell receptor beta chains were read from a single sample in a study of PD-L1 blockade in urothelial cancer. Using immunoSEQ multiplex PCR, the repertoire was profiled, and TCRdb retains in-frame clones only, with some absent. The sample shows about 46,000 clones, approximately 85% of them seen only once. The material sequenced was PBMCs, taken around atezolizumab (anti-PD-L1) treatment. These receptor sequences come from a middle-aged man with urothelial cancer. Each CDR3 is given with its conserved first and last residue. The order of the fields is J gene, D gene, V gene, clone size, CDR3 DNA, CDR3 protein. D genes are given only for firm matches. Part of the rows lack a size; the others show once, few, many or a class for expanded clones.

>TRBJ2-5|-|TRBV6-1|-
TGTGCCAGCAGTGATCAAGCCTCGGGGACCCAGTACTTC
CASSDQASGTQYF
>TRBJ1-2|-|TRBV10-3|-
TGTGCCATCAGTGAGCGGCAGGGTGACTATGGCTACACCTTC
CAISERQGDYGYTF
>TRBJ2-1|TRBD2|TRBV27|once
TGTGCCAGCAGTTTAGGCGGGGGGTCCGACAATGAGCAGTTCTTC
CASSLGGGSDNEQFF
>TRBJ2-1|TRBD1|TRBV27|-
TGTGCCACCCATACGGCAGGGGGCTTTGATAACTACAATGAGCAGTTCTTC
CATHTAGGFDNYNEQFF
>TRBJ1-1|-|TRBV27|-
TGTGCCAGCAGTTTAGGGGGGATCACTGAAGCTTTCTTT
CASSLGGITEAFF
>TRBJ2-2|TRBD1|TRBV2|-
TGTGCCAGCAGTCCGGGACAGGAAGGCTGGGAGCTGTTTTTT
CASSPGQEGWELFF
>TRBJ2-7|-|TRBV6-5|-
TGTGCCAGCAGTTACCATGCAGGAACCTACGAGCAGTACTTC
CASSYHAGTYEQYF
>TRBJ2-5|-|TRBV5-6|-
TGTGCCAGCACTATTATTGCGGGAGAGACCCAGTACTTC
CASTIIAGETQYF
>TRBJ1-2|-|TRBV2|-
TGTGCCAGCAGTGAAACAGGACCATCCTATGGCTACACCTTC
CASSETGPSYGYTF
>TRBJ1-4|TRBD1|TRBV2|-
TGTGCCAGCATTTTGACGGGACAGGGTAATGAAAAACTGTTTTTT
CASILTGQGNEKLFF
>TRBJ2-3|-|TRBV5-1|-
TGCGCCAGCAGCTTTTCGACAGGGACTAGCACAGATACGCAGTATTTT
CASSFSTGTSTDTQYF
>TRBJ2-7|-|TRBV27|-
TGTGCCAGCAGTTTTTGGGCCAGTCCCTACGAGCAGTACTTC
CASSFWASPYEQYF
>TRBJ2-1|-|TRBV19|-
TGTGCCAGTAGTGCCTCCGGGGTAGCGATGAGCTCCTACAATGAGCAGTTCTTC
CASSASGVAMSSYNEQFF
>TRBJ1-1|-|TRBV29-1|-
TGCAGCGTTGTGGTCCGGGGAGGTGAAACTGAAGCTTTCTTT
CSVVVRGGETEAFF
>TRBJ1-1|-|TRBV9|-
TGTGCCAGCAGCGTCGGGGTGTCGAACACTGAAGCTTTCTTT
CASSVGVSNTEAFF
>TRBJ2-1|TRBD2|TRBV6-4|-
TGTGCCAGCAGTGACTCGTTTAGCGGGGTGGTAGGGCAGAGGAATGAGCAGTTCTTC
CASSDSFSGVVGQRNEQFF
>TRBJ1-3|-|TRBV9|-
TGTGCCAGCAGCGCCGGGGACAACTCTGGAAACACCATATATTTT
CASSAGDNSGNTIYF
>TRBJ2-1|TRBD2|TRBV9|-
TGTGCCAGCAGCGGGACTAGCGGGAGAAGTGAGCAGTTCTTC
CASSGTSGRSEQFF
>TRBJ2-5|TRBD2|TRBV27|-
TGTGCCAGCAGTAGTCTAGCGGGAGAGCGGGACCAAGAGACCCAGTACTTC
CASSSLAGERDQETQYF
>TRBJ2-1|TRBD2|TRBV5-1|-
TGCGCCAGCAGCTTGGGTTCGGCTAGCGGGCGCTTAAATATGCAGTTCTTC
CASSLGSASGRLNMQFF
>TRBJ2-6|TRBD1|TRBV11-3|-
TGTGCCAGCAGCCCGGGGACAGGGACCTCTGGGGCCAACGTCCTGACTTTC
CASSPGTGTSGANVLTF
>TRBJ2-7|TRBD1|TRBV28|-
TGTGCCAGCAGTCGACAGGGTTCCACTACCTACGAGCAGTACTTC
CASSRQGSTTYEQYF
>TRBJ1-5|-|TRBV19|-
TGTGCCAGTCAATCCCCGTCGGTAGATCAGCCCCAGCATTTT
CASQSPSVDQPQHF
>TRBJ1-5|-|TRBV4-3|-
TGCGCCAGCAGCCAAGATCCGCCGTTCGGCCACAGCGGGGGGGTGGGCAATCAGCCCCAGCATTTT
CASSQDPPFGHSGGVGNQPQHF